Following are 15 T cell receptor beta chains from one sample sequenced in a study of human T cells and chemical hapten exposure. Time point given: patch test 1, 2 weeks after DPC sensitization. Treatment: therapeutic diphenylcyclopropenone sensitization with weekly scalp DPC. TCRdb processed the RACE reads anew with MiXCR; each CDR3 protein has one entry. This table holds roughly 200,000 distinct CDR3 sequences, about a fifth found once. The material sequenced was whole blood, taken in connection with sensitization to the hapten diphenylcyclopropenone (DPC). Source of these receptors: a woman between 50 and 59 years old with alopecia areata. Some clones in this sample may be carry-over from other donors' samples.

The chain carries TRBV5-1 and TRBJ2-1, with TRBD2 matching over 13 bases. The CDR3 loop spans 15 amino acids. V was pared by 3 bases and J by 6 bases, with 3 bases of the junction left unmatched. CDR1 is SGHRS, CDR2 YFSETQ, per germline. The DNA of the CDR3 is TGCGCCAGCAGCTGGACTAGCGGGAGTCCCAATGAGCAGTTCTTC. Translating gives CASSWTSGSPNEQFF.

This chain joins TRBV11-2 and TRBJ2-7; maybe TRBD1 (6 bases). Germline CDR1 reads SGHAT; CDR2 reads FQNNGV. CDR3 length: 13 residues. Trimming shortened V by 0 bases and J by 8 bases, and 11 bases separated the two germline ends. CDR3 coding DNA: TGTGCCAGCAGCTTAGACAGACAGGCAAAGCAGTACTTC. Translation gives CASSLDRQAKQYF.

Here the CDR3 DNA reads TGTGCCAGCACTCGTCTCGGGACAGCTCATGAAGCTTTCTTT. Encoded protein: CASTRLGTAHEAFF. This chain uses TRBV27 with TRBJ1-1; TRBD1 agrees at 7 bases. The J segment lost 7 bases and the V segment lost 7 bases, leaving 12 bases of the junction unmatched. Germline V gene sequence: CDR1 MNHEY, CDR2 SMNVEV (reference sequence). The length of the CDR3 is 14 residues.

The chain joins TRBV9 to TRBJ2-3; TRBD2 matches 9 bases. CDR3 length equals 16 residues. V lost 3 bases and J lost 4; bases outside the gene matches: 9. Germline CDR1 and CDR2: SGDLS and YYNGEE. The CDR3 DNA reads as TGTGCCAGCAGCGGGCCTAGCGGGACTGATGCAGATACGCAGTATTTT. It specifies CASSGPSGTDADTQYF. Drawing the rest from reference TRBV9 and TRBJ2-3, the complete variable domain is DSGVTQTPKHLITATGQRVTLRCSPRSGDLSVYWYQQSLDQGLQFLIQYYNGEERAKGNILERFSAQQFPDLHSELNLSSLELGDSALYFCASSGPSGTDADTQYFGPGTRLTVL.

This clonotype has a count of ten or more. CDR3 bases: TGTGCCTCACGGGACAGGGCGAATGAAAAACTGTTTTTT. It codes for CASRDRANEKLFF. The chain has TRBV18 and TRBJ1-4; 9 bases are a match to TRBD1. The length of the CDR3 is 13 residues. Looked up from germline, CDR1 is KGHSH and CDR2 is LQKENI. V shed 11 bases, J shed 5 bases, and the junction held 6 bases outside the gene matches.

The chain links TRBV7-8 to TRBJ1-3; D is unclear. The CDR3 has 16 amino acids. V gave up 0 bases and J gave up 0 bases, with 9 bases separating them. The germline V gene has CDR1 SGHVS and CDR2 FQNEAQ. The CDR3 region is CASSLADGYSGNTIYF. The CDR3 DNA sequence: TGTGCCAGCAGCTTAGCGGACGGCTACTCTGGAAACACCATATATTTT.

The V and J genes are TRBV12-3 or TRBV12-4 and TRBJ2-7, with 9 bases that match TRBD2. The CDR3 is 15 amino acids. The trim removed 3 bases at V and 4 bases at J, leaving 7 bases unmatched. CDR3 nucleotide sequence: TGTGCCAGCAGTTTGAGTGTGACTAGCGGTTACGAGCAGTACTTC. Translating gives CASSLSVTSGYEQYF.

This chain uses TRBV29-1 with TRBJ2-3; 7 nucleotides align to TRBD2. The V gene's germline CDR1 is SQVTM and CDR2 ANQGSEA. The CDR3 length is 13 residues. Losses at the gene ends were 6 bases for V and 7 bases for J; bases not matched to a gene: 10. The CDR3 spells CSVGSGARNTQYF. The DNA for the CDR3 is TGCAGCGTCGGAAGCGGGGCGAGGAATACGCAGTATTTT.

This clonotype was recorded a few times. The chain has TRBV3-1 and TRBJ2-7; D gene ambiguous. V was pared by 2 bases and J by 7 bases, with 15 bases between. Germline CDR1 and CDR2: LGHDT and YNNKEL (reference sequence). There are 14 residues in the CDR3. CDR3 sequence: CASSQPGRSREQYF. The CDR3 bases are TGTGCCAGCAGCCAACCCGGACGGTCTCGAGAGCAGTACTTC.

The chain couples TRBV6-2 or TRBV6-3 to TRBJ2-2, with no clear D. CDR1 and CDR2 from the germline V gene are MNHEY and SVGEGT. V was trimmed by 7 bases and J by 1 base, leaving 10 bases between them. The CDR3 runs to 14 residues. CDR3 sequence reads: CASKSRWNTGELFF. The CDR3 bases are TGTGCCAGCAAGAGCAGATGGAACACCGGGGAGCTGTTTTTT.

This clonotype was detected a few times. CDR3 protein: CASSSPTRTDTQYF. For the CDR3, the DNA is TGTGCCAGCAGCTCCCCGACTAGAACAGATACGCAGTATTTT. The chain is built from TRBV11-2 and TRBJ2-3; D perhaps matches TRBD2 (6 bases). With 4 bases removed from V and 3 bases from J, the gap between germline ends came to 11 bases. CDR1 is SGHAT, CDR2 FQNNGV, per germline. The CDR3 sequence is 14 residues long.

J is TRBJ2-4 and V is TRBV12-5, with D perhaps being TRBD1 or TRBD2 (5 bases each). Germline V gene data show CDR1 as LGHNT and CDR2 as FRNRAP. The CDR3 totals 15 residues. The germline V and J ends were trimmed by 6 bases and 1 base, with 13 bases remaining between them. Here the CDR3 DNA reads TGTGCTAGTGGGCCTTCCGGGGCGGCCAAAAACATTCAGTACTTC. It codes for CASGPSGAAKNIQYF.

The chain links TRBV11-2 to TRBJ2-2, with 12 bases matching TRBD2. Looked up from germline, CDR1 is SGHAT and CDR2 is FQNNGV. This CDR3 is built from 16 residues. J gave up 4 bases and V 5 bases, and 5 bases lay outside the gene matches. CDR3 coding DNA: TGTGCCAGCAGCCGTCCTAGCGGGAGGGGCACCGGGGAGCTGTTTTTT. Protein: CASSRPSGRGTGELFF.

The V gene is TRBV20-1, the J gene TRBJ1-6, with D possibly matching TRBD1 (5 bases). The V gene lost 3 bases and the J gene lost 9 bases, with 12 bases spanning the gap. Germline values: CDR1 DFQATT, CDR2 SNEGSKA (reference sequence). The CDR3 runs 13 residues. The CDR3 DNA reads TGCAGTGCTAGCAGCAGGGAGTTTTCACCCCTCCACTTT. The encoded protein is CSASSREFSPLHF.

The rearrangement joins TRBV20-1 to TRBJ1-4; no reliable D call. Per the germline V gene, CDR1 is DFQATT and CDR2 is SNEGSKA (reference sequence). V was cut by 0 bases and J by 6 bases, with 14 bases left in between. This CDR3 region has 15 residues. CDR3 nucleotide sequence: TGCAGTGCTAGAGATAGGAGGGAGCCGGATGAAAAACTGTTTTTT. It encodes CSARDRREPDEKLFF.